This TCR beta chain is from a study of radiation and T cells in renal cell carcinoma. Study observations and caveats: No pretreatment tumor biopsies were available for baseline clonotypes. From baseline, blood top tumor clonotypes peaked at 2 weeks post-radiation.

Sequenced by immunoSEQ multiplex PCR; TCRdb stores in-frame clones only, minus some. Among under 100,000 clones listed, approximately 82% were seen once. The V gene lost 3 bases and the J gene lost 1 base, with 17 bases spanning the gap. In germline, CDR1 is SGHRS, CDR2 YFSETQ. The length of the CDR3 is 16 residues. Notes on this clone: Its antigen is as yet unknown.

Time point of the sample: blood 4 weeks post-SBRT, at nephrectomy. Documented treatment: 15 Gy SBRT to primary tumor, nephrectomy 4 weeks later. The genes are TRBV5-1 and TRBJ2-7; TRBD1 or TRBD2 may be the D gene (5 bases each). This receptor was obtained from a man aged 55 to 69 with renal cell carcinoma. Sequences were derived from blood, sampled from a patient whose treatment included radiotherapy and nephrectomy. The DNA for the CDR3 is TGCGCCAGCAGCTGGGGCCCGGGGAGAGGGTCCTACGAGCAGTACTTC. Translation: CASSWGPGRGSYEQYF.